These T cell receptor beta chains were read from a single sample in a study of T cell responses to AZD1222 COVID-19 vaccine. Clones were sequenced by immunoSEQ multiplex PCR, and TCRdb holds only the in-frame ones, with some missing. In the table there are approximately 110,000 clones, around 89% of which are singletons. The material was peripheral blood, obtained on day 0 of AZD1222 vaccination. Receptor source: an adult in good health. The CDR3 runs from the conserved cysteine through the conserved F or W.

v_call	j_call	cdr3_aa
TRBV9	TRBJ2-1	CASSAPKPRTSGVYSYNEQFF
TRBV19	TRBJ2-7	CASSIGDRRSEQYF
TRBV4-3	TRBJ2-1	CASSQVNGGKQFF
TRBV24-1	TRBJ2-5	CATRRGGAETQYF
TRBV6-5	TRBJ1-2	CASTPGQGANYGYTF
TRBV21-1	TRBJ1-4	CAGGQGTANEKLFF
TRBV5-6	TRBJ2-7	CASSSVGQGGHEQYF
TRBV2	TRBJ1-5	CASKAVNSNQPQHF
TRBV9	TRBJ1-1	CASSEGGQGQNTEAFF
TRBV27	TRBJ2-7	CASTQRESGEQYF
TRBV6-4	TRBJ2-3	CASSDSFSSSTDTQYF
TRBV24-1	TRBJ2-7	CATSDLQGTGQYF
TRBV7-9	TRBJ2-1	CASSLDWSNEQFF
TRBV6-2/TRBV6-3	TRBJ2-3	CASSSQLLSRSTDTQYF
TRBV2	TRBJ1-5	CASKTDRGLHQPQHF
TRBV19	TRBJ1-2	CASSIVAARNYGYTF
TRBV6-5	TRBJ1-3	CASTLTAGNTIYF
TRBV6-2/TRBV6-3	TRBJ1-4	CANSRGSREKLFF
TRBV27	TRBJ1-4	CASGQTELVREKLFF
TRBV5-1	TRBJ2-2	CASSLVQAGATNTGELFF
TRBV7-9	TRBJ2-7	CASSPVGQGPYEQYF
TRBV19	TRBJ2-6	CASSGQGAPGANVLTF
TRBV30	TRBJ1-2	CAWRQGVNYGYTF
TRBV7-6	TRBJ1-4	CASSLDTGWGTTNEKLFF